This T cell receptor (beta chain) was obtained from a study of neurological immune-mediated disorders. This clonotype was counted ten times or more. This CDR3 has 14 residues. CDR1 SGHAT and CDR2 FQNNGV come from the germline V gene. The V and J ends lost 4 bases and 3 bases, in that order; junction bases with no gene match: 5. The cDNA was synthesized by 5'RACE incorporating 10-nucleotide random UMIs. TCRdb fed the 5' RACE reads into MiXCR, producing one record per CDR3 protein. The table includes some 25,000 distinct CDR3 sequences, roughly 6.3% detected once. The sequence was collected from a woman aged 40 to 55 in good health. Sequencing was done on a sample of PBMCs. V usage is TRBV11-2 and J usage is TRBJ2-7, with TRBD1 matching over 8 bases. DNA for the CDR3: TGTGCCAGCAGCTCCTACAGGGGGGTCTACGAGCAGTACTTC. This encodes CASSSYRGVYEQYF.